This TCR beta chain was captured by sequencing in a study of shared clonotypes between healthy human individuals. Assay: immunoSEQ multiplex PCR; the TCRdb copy retains only in-frame clones and omits some. This table has approximately 1.5 million clones, 95% to 99% appearing once. A word on this clone: At the DNA level, this CDR3 is encoded by other sequences in the same sample as well.

Trimming at V came to 2 bases and at J to 2 bases, leaving 2 bases not matched to a gene. The germline V gene encodes CDR1 KGHSH and CDR2 LQKENI. This CDR3 spans 15 amino acids. This TCR was sampled from a young man in good health. This chain joins TRBV18 and TRBJ2-5, with TRBD1 matching 10 bases. The sample comprised naive CD4+ T cells sorted from blood. As to subset: CD45RA+ positively selected. The CDR3 nucleotides are TGTGCCAGCTCACCAGGGACAGGGGAACAAGAGACCCAGTACTTC. This translates into CASSPGTGEQETQYF.